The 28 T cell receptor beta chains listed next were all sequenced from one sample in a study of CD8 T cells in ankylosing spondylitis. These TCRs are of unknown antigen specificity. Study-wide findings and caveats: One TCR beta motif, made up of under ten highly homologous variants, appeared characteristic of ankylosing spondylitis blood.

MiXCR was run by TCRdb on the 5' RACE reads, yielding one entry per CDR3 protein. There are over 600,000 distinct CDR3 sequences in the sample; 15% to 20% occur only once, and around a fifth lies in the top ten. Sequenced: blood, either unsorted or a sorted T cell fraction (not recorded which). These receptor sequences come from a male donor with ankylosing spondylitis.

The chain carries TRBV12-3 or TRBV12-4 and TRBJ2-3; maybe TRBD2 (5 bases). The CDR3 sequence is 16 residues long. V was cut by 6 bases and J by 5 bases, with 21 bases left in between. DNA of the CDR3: TGTGCCAGCAGCCCCCGGGGTGGTAGGAGGATAGATACGCAGTATTTT. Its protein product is CASSPRGGRRIDTQYF.

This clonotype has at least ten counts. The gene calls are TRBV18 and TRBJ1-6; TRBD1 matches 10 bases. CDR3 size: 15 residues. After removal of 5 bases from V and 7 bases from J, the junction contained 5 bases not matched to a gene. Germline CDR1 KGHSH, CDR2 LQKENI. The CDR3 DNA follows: TGTGCCAGCTCATTAAGACAGGGGGCGAATTCACCCCTCCACTTT. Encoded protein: CASSLRQGANSPLHF.

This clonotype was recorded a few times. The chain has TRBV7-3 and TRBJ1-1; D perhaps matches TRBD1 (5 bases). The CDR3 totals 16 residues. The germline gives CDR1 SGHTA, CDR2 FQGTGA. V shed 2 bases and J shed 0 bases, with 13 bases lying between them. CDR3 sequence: CASSLSGGIVNTEAFF. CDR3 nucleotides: TGTGCCAGCAGCTTATCGGGGGGTATCGTGAACACTGAAGCTTTCTTT.

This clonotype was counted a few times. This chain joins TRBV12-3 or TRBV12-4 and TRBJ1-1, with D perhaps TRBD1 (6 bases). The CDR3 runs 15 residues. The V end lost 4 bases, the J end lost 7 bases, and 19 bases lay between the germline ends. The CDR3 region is CASSWARGRADEAFF. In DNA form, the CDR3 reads TGTGCCAGCAGTTGGGCCCGGGGGCGGGCTGATGAAGCTTTCTTT.

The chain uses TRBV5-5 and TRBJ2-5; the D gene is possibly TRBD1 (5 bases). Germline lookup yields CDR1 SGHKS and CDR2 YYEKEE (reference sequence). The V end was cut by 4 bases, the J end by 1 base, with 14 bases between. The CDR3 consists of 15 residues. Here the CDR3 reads CASSPTLGPQETQYF. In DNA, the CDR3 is TGTGCCAGCAGCCCGACCTTGGGGCCCCAAGAGACCCAGTACTTC.

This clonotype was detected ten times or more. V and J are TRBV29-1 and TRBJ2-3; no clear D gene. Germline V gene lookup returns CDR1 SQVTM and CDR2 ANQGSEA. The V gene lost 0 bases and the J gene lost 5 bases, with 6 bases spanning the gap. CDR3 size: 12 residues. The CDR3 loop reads CSVEDRRDTQYF. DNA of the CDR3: TGCAGCGTTGAAGATCGTAGAGATACGCAGTATTTT.

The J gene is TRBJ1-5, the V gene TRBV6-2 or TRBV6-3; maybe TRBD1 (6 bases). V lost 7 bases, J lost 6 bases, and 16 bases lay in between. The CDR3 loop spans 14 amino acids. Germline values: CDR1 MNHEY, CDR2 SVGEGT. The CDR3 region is CASTPVGAGQPQHF. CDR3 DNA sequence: TGTGCCAGCACCCCAGTGGGGGCAGGTCAGCCCCAGCATTTT.

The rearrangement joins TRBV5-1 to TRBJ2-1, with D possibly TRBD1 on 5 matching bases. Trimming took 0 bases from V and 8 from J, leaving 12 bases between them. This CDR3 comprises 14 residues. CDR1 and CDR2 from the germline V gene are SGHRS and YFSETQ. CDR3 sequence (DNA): TGCGCCAGCAGCTTGGATATAGGCAGGGATGAGCAGTTCTTC. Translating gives CASSLDIGRDEQFF.

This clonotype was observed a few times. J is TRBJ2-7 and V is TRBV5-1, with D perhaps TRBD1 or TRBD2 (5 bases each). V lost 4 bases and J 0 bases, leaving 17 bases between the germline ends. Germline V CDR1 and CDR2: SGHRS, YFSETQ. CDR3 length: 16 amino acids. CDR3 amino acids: CASSRNRDVSSYEQYF. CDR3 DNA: TGCGCCAGCAGCAGGAACCGGGACGTGAGCTCCTACGAGCAGTACTTC.

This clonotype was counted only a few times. CDR3 amino acids: CSATRAATGELFF. CDR3 nucleotides: TGCAGTGCTACCAGAGCCGCCACCGGGGAGCTGTTTTTT. The J gene is TRBJ2-2, the V gene TRBV20-1; no clear D gene. This CDR3 contains 13 residues. The germline V and J ends were trimmed by 4 bases and 4 bases, with 10 bases remaining between them. From germline, CDR1 is DFQATT and CDR2 SNEGSKA (reference sequence).

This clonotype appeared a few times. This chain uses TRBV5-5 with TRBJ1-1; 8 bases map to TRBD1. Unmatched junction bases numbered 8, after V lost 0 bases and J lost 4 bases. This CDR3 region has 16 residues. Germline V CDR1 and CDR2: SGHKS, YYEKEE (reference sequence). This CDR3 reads CASSLGQGAGFTEAFF. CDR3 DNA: TGTGCCAGCAGCTTGGGGCAGGGGGCAGGTTTCACTGAAGCTTTCTTT.

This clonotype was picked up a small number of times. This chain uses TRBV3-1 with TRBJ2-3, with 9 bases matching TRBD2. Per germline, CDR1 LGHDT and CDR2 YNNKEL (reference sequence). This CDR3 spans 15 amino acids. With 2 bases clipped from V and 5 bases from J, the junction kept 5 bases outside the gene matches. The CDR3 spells CASSQRGRAIDTQYF. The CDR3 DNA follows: TGTGCCAGCAGCCAACGCGGGAGGGCCATAGATACGCAGTATTTT.

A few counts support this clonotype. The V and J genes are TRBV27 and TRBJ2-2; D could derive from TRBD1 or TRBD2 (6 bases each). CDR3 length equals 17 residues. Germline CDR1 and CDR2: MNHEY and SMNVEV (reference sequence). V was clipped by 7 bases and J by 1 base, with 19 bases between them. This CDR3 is CASTRRGGGVNTGELFF. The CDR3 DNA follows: TGTGCCAGCACCCGCAGGGGAGGAGGAGTGAACACCGGGGAGCTGTTTTTT.

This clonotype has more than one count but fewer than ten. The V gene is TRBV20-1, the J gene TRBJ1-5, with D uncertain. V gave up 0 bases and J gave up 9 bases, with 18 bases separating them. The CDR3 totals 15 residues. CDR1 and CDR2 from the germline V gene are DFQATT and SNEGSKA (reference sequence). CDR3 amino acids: CSARDYRETDRPQHF. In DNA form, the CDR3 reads TGCAGTGCTAGAGATTACCGGGAAACGGATCGGCCCCAGCATTTT.

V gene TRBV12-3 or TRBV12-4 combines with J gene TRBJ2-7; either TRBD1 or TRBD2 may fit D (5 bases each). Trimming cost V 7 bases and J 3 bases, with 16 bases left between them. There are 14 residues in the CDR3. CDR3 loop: CASTTAGRDYEQYF. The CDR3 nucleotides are TGTGCCAGCACGACCGCGGGCAGGGACTACGAGCAGTACTTC.

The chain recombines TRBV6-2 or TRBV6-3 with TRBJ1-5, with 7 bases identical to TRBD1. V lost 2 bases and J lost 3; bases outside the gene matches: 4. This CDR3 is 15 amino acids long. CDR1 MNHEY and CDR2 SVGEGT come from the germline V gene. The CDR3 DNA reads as TGTGCCAGCAGTTACCCAGGGGGGCCCAATCAGCCCCAGCATTTT. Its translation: CASSYPGGPNQPQHF.

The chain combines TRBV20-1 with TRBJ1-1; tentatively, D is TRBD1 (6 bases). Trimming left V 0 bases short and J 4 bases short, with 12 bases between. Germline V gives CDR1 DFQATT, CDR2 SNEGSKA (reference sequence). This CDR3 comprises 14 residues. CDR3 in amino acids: CSARDRIGGTEAFF. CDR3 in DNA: TGCAGTGCTAGAGATCGGATAGGGGGCACTGAAGCTTTCTTT.

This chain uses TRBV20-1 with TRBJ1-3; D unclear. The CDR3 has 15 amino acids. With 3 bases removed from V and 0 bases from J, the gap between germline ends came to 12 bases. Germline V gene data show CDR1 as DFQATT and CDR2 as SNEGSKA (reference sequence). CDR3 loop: CSASGRLYSGNTIYF. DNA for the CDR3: TGCAGTGCTAGCGGGAGACTTTACTCTGGAAACACCATATATTTT.

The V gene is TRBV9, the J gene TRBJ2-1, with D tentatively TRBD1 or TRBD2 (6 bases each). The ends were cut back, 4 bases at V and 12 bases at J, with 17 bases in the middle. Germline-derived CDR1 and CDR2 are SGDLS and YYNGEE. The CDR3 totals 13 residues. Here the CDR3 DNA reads TGTGCCAGCAGCCTAAACTCGGGGGCTCGGCAGTTCTTC. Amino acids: CASSLNSGARQFF. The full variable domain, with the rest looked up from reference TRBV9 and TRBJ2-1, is DSGVTQTPKHLITATGQRVTLRCSPRSGDLSVYWYQQSLDQGLQFLIQYYNGEERAKGNILERFSAQQFPDLHSELNLSSLELGDSALYFCASSLNSGARQFFGPGTRLTVL.

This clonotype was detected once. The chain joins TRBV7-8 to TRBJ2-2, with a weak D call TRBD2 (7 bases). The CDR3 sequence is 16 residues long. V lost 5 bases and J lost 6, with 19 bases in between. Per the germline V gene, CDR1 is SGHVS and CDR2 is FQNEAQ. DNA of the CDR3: TGTGCCAGCAGCCCCTACGGGGGGCCGGCGTCCGGGGAGCTGTTTTTT. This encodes CASSPYGGPASGELFF.

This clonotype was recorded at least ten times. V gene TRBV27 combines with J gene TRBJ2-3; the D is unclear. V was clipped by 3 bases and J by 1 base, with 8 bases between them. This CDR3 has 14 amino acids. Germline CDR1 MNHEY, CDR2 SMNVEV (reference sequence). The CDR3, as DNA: TGTGCCAGCAGTTTTCTTGCAGGCACAGATACGCAGTATTTT. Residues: CASSFLAGTDTQYF.

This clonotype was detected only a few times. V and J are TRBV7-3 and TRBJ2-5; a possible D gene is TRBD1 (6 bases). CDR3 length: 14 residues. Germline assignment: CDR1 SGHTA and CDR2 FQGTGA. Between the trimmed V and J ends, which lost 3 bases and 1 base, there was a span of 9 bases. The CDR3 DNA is TGTGCCAGCAGCTTGGACAGCCGCCAAGAGACCCAGTACTTC. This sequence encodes CASSLDSRQETQYF.

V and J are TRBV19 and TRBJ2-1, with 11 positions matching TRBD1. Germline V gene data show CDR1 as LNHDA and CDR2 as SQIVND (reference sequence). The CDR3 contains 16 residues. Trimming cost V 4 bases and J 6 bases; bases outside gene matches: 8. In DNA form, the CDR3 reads TGTGCCAGTAGTAATACCGGGACAGGGGGAGTCAATGAGCAGTTCTTC. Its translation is CASSNTGTGGVNEQFF.

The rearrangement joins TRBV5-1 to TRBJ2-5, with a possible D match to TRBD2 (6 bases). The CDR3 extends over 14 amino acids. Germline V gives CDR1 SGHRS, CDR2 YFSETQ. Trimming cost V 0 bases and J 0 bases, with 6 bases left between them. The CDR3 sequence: CASSLGTNQETQYF. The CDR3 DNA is TGCGCCAGCAGCTTGGGGACTAACCAAGAGACCCAGTACTTC.

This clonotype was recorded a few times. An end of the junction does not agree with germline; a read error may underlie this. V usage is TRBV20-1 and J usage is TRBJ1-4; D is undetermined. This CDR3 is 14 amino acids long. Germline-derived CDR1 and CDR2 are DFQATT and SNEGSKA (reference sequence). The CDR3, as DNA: TGCAGTGCTAGAGATCAGTCTTTTAATGAGAAACTGTTTTTT. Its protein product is CSARDQSFNEKLFF.

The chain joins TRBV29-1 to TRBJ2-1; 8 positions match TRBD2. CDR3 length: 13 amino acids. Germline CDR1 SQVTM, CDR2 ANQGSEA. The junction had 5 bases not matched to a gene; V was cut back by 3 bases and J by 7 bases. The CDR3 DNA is TGCAGCGTTGACGGGGGCGGGGGGAATGAGCAGTTCTTC. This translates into CSVDGGGGNEQFF.

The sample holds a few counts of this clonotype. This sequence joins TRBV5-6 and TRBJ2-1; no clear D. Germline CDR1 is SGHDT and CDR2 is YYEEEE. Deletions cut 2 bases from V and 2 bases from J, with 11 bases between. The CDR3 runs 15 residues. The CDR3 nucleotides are TGTGCCAGCAGCTTTGGGGTCTCCCCCTACAATGAGCAGTTCTTC. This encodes CASSFGVSPYNEQFF.

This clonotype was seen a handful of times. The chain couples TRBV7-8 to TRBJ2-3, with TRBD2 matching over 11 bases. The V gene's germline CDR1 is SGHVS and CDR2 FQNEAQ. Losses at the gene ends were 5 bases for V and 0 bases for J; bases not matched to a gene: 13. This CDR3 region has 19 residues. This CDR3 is CASSPRGLAGGGSTDTQYF. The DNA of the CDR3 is TGTGCCAGCAGCCCTAGGGGGCTAGCGGGGGGAGGGAGCACAGATACGCAGTATTTT.